The next 14 T cell receptor beta chains were all read from a single sample in a study of blood T cell repertoires in COVID-19. The protocol was immunoSEQ multiplex PCR, while the TCRdb copy is restricted to in-frame clones and leaves out a portion. The sample has tens of thousands of clones, over 60% seen once. The specimen sequenced was peripheral blood. These receptors originate from a man in his 70s with COVID-19, enrolled during active disease.

The J gene is TRBJ2-3, the V gene TRBV7-9; 7 bases line up with TRBD2. Germline V gene sequence: CDR1 SEHNR, CDR2 FQNEAQ (reference sequence). Trimming took 2 bases from V and 4 from J; bases not matched to a gene: 9. The CDR3 contains 16 residues. CDR3 loop: CASSLTPGLSADTQYF. CDR3 in DNA: TGTGCCAGCAGCTTAACCCCGGGACTAAGCGCAGATACGCAGTATTTT.

The DNA of the CDR3 is TGTGCCAGCAGTATGACGGGAGACGAGCAGTACTTC. Its protein is CASSMTGDEQYF. V and J are TRBV6-6 and TRBJ2-7; perhaps TRBD2 as D (6 bases). Germline V lookup: CDR1 MNHNY, CDR2 SVGAGI (reference sequence). Trimming pared 5 bases from V and 5 bases from J, leaving 10 bases between. The CDR3 length is 12 residues.

This chain uses TRBV10-3 with TRBJ1-4; no definite D call. The CDR3 runs to 13 residues. CDR1 and CDR2 from the germline V gene are ENHRY and SYGVKD. Trimming cost V 2 bases and J 8 bases, with 9 bases left between them. CDR3 region: CAISERGGEKLFF. In DNA, the CDR3 is TGTGCCATCAGTGAGCGGGGAGGGGAAAAACTGTTTTTT.

The chain is built from TRBV5-1 and TRBJ2-7, with 7 bases fitting TRBD2. The CDR3 loop spans 17 amino acids. CDR1 is SGHRS, CDR2 YFSETQ, per germline. After removal of 0 bases from V and 6 bases from J, the junction contained 15 bases not matched to a gene. CDR3 nucleotides: TGCGCCAGCAGCTTGGCCTTGGGGAGCGGGATGCTCGCCGAGCAGTACTTC. Amino acids: CASSLALGSGMLAEQYF.

The chain is built from TRBV7-2 and TRBJ2-5; TRBD2 aligns across 9 bases. The length of the CDR3 is 15 residues. The ends lost 2 bases at V and 2 bases at J; junction bases unmatched: 3. Germline assignment: CDR1 SGHTA and CDR2 FQGNSA. CDR3 coding DNA: TGTGCCAGCAGCTTAACTAGCGGGCGTCAAGAGACCCAGTACTTC. Translating gives CASSLTSGRQETQYF.

V usage is TRBV6-5 and J usage is TRBJ2-2, with 7 bases that match TRBD1. The germline CDR1 and CDR2 sequences are MNHEY and SVGAGI. The CDR3 length is 13 residues. V was pared by 2 bases and J by 13 bases, with 7 bases of the junction left unmatched. CDR3 bases: TGTGCCAGCAGTTACAGGGGGCGGATGGGGCTGTTTTTT. This codes for CASSYRGRMGLFF.

The rearrangement links TRBV20-1 to TRBJ1-5, with D unclear. Germline loops: CDR1 DFQATT, CDR2 SNEGSKA (reference sequence). CDR3 length equals 14 residues. The V and J ends lost 3 bases and 1 base respectively, with 10 bases between them. The CDR3 protein is CSASPGRSNQPQHF. DNA of the CDR3: TGCAGTGCTAGTCCGGGGAGGAGCAATCAGCCCCAGCATTTT.

This clone was counted at least ten times. V usage is TRBV12-3 or TRBV12-4 and J usage is TRBJ1-1, with 7 positions matching TRBD1. The V gene end was trimmed by 4 bases and the J gene end by 4 bases; junction bases not matched to a gene: 3. The CDR3 has 13 residues. Here the CDR3 DNA reads TGTGCCAGCAGTTACAGGGGTGCCACTGAAGCTTTCTTT. The encoded protein is CASSYRGATEAFF.

The V gene is TRBV5-1, the J gene TRBJ2-7; 8 nucleotides line up with TRBD1. Germline V gene data show CDR1 as SGHRS and CDR2 as YFSETQ. The CDR3 is 17 residues long. The ends lost 2 bases at V and 5 bases at J; junction bases unmatched: 15. CDR3 DNA: TGCGCCAGCAGCTTAGGACAGGGTACGAGGATACTGAACGAGCAGTACTTC. Encoded protein: CASSLGQGTRILNEQYF.

The V gene is TRBV7-8, the J gene TRBJ2-7; the D gene is possibly TRBD2 (5 bases). V was clipped by 5 bases and J by 7 bases, with 12 bases between them. CDR3 length: 12 amino acids. Germline CDR1 SGHVS, CDR2 FQNEAQ. CDR3 in DNA: TGTGCCAGCAGCCCGTACGCGGGTGAGCAGTACTTC. Amino acids: CASSPYAGEQYF.

The chain combines TRBV5-1 with TRBJ1-3; 8 nucleotides agree with TRBD1. Germline V gene lookup returns CDR1 SGHRS and CDR2 YFSETQ. Losses at the gene ends were 5 bases for V and 3 bases for J; bases not matched to a gene: 13. This CDR3 is built from 17 residues. The CDR3 sequence: CASSPGQAVGNGNTIYF. The CDR3 DNA is TGCGCCAGCAGTCCGGGACAGGCAGTGGGTAATGGAAACACCATATATTTT. The variable domain in full, with the rest retrieved from reference TRBV5-1 and TRBJ1-3, is KAGVTQTPRYLIKTRGQQVTLSCSPISGHRSVSWYQQTPGQGLQFLFEYFSETQRNKGNFPGRFSGRQFSNSRSEMNVSTLELGDSALYLCASSPGQAVGNGNTIYFGEGSWLTVV.

This sequence joins TRBV7-8 and TRBJ2-7; 8 bases fit TRBD1. CDR3 size: 15 residues. The germline V gene encodes CDR1 SGHVS and CDR2 FQNEAQ. The ends lost 3 bases at V and 3 bases at J; junction bases unmatched: 7. The CDR3 loop is CASSLMGQAIYEQYF. DNA for the CDR3: TGTGCCAGCAGCTTGATGGGACAGGCTATCTACGAGCAGTACTTC.

This chain links TRBV9 with TRBJ2-2; 10 bases fit TRBD1. The germline V gene encodes CDR1 SGDLS and CDR2 YYNGEE. The CDR3 is 16 residues long. V was clipped by 1 base and J by 3 bases; unmatched bases: 3. The CDR3 loop reads CASSVRGTGDTGELFF. CDR3 bases: TGTGCCAGCAGCGTAAGGGGGACAGGGGACACCGGGGAGCTGTTTTTT. The entire variable domain, with the rest obtained from reference TRBV9 and TRBJ2-2, is as follows: DSGVTQTPKHLITATGQRVTLRCSPRSGDLSVYWYQQSLDQGLQFLIQYYNGEERAKGNILERFSAQQFPDLHSELNLSSLELGDSALYFCASSVRGTGDTGELFFGEGSRLTVL.

The CDR3 region has the DNA TGTGCCAGCAGCGTAGTGGGTGGGACTACCGGCCGCCTCCACTTT. It codes for CASSVVGGTTGRLHF. The chain employs TRBV9 and TRBJ1-6, with TRBD1 as a possible D gene (5 bases). The CDR3 spans 15 residues. The germline V gene has CDR1 SGDLS and CDR2 YYNGEE. V gave up 0 bases and J gave up 15 bases, with 19 bases separating them.